A single sample gave rise to the 30 T cell receptor beta chains below, sequenced in a study of cytomegalovirus exposure and HLA in healthy donors. Primers for the PCR totalled 60 Vbeta and 13 Jbeta. TCRdb keeps only in-frame clones here, not all; method: immunoSEQ multiplex PCR. Here the sample spans around 72,000 clones, roughly 79% being singletons. Sequenced sample: PBMCs. The receptors shown here come from a man aged 50 to 59 in good health and CMV-seronegative.

This clone was counted a single time. The gene calls are TRBV30 and TRBJ2-5; possible D gene TRBD2, 6 bases. From germline, CDR1 is GTSNPN and CDR2 SVGIG (reference sequence). V was shortened by 2 bases and J by 4 bases, with 11 bases between the two germline ends. This CDR3 has 13 residues. CDR3 in amino acids: CAWSIWGGETQYF. The CDR3 DNA follows: TGTGCCTGGAGTATCTGGGGAGGAGAGACCCAGTACTTC.

The chain links TRBV13 to TRBJ1-2; D unclear. Germline V gene sequence: CDR1 PRHDT, CDR2 FYEKMQ (reference sequence). V was shortened by 5 bases and J by 7 bases, with 11 bases between the two germline ends. This CDR3 is 12 amino acids long. CDR3 nucleotides: TGTGCCAGCAGCGAGTCGGCGGGTGGCTACACCTTC. Its translation is CASSESAGGYTF.

The J gene is TRBJ2-7, the V gene TRBV7-9; TRBD2 agrees at 14 bases. In germline, CDR1 is SEHNR, CDR2 FQNEAQ (reference sequence). The CDR3 totals 13 residues. The junction had 1 base not matched to a gene; V was cut back by 8 bases and J by 4 bases. CDR3 bases: TGTGCCAGCCGGACTAGCGGGGGGTACGAGCAGTACTTC. Residues: CASRTSGGYEQYF.

The chain employs TRBV29-1 and TRBJ1-5, with TRBD1 matching over 10 bases. The CDR3 has 13 residues. The germline gives CDR1 SQVTM, CDR2 ANQGSEA. Losses at the gene ends were 4 bases for V and 5 bases for J; bases not matched to a gene: 2. CDR3 bases: TGCAGCGTTGGGGACAGGGGAGATCAGCCCCAGCATTTT. As protein: CSVGDRGDQPQHF.

V usage is TRBV18 and J usage is TRBJ2-7; TRBD1 agrees at 7 bases. Germline V gives CDR1 KGHSH, CDR2 LQKENI. This CDR3 contains 13 residues. V was pared by 3 bases and J by 3 bases, with 2 bases of the junction left unmatched. This CDR3 reads CASSPTGDYEQYF. Here the CDR3 DNA reads TGTGCCAGCTCACCTACAGGGGACTACGAGCAGTACTTC.

This clone has just one count. V is TRBV28 and J is TRBJ2-7, with 8 positions matching TRBD1. With 2 bases clipped from V and 7 bases from J, the junction kept 7 bases outside the gene matches. Germline V lookup: CDR1 MDHEN, CDR2 SYDVKM. The CDR3 covers 14 residues. CDR3 amino acids: CASSLPDRVVEQYF. CDR3 nucleotides: TGTGCCAGCAGTTTACCGGACAGGGTGGTTGAGCAGTACTTC.

In this sample, this clone turned up once. The rearrangement uses TRBV6-6 and TRBJ1-5, with a tentative D call TRBD1 (6 bases). Germline V gene sequence: CDR1 MNHNY, CDR2 SVGAGI (reference sequence). V shed 2 bases and J shed 2 bases, with 13 bases lying between them. The CDR3 contains 16 residues. CDR3 in DNA: TGTGCCAGCAGTTACCCCCCAGGGGACGGCAATCAGCCCCAGCATTTT. This gives the protein CASSYPPGDGNQPQHF.

This chain uses TRBV7-6 with TRBJ2-7, with TRBD2 identical over 10 bases. Per the germline V gene, CDR1 is SGHVS and CDR2 is FNYEAQ. The CDR3 has 16 amino acids. V shed 0 bases, J shed 4 bases, and the junction held 6 bases outside the gene matches. The CDR3 sequence is CASSLAPLAGVYEQYF. CDR3 nucleotide sequence: TGTGCCAGCAGCTTAGCGCCCCTAGCGGGAGTATACGAGCAGTACTTC.

The CDR3 here is CASSLTGTVGNTIYF. In nucleotides, the CDR3 is TGTGCCAGCAGTCTTACCGGGACAGTCGGAAACACCATATATTTT. The rearrangement joins TRBV28 to TRBJ1-3, with TRBD1 identical over 7 bases. Germline lookup yields CDR1 MDHEN and CDR2 SYDVKM. CDR3 length: 15 residues. Trimming took 5 bases from V and 4 from J; bases not matched to a gene: 8.

The chain is built from TRBV28 and TRBJ1-2; 8 nucleotides line up with TRBD1. CDR3 size: 13 residues. V shed 8 bases and J 4 bases; nucleotides not matched to a gene: 6. Germline loops: CDR1 MDHEN, CDR2 SYDVKM. The chain's CDR3 is CASGGTGRYGYTF. The DNA for the CDR3 is TGTGCCAGCGGGGGGACAGGACGCTATGGCTACACCTTC.

V gene TRBV7-2 combines with J gene TRBJ2-1; D gene uncertain. CDR3 length equals 12 residues. The V gene lost 1 base and the J gene lost 5 bases, with 3 bases spanning the gap. Germline CDR1 SGHTA, CDR2 FQGNSA. The CDR3 sequence is CASSLVNNEQFF. The CDR3 coding sequence is TGTGCCAGCAGCTTAGTTAACAATGAGCAGTTCTTC.

On this clone: The germline gene is not matched at one end of the junction; a read error may be the cause. The chain carries TRBV7-7 and TRBJ2-5; D is unresolved. CDR1 is SSHAT, CDR2 FNYEAQ, per germline (reference sequence). The CDR3 is 13 amino acids. The CDR3 DNA follows: TGTGCTAGCAGCTTTTCCATCCAAGAGACCCAGTACTTC. Translated: CASSFSIQETQYF. The full variable domain, rest sourced from reference TRBV7-7 and TRBJ2-5, is GAGVSQSPRYKVTKRGQDVTLRCDPISSHATLYWYQQALGQGPEFLTYFNYEAQPDKSGLPSDRFSAERPEGSISTLTIQRTEQRDSAMYRCASSFSIQETQYFGPGTRLLVL.

The V and J genes are TRBV27 and TRBJ2-7; D gene ambiguous. V lost 6 bases to trimming and J lost 2 bases, with 11 bases between them. The CDR3 contains 13 residues. Germline V gene lookup returns CDR1 MNHEY and CDR2 SMNVEV (reference sequence). The CDR3 nucleotides are TGTGCCAGCAGCTCCCAGACTCCCTACGAGCAGTACTTC. Its protein is CASSSQTPYEQYF.

This clone was counted between two and nine times. The chain is built from TRBV6-5 and TRBJ1-2, with a weak D call TRBD1 (6 bases). Germline V gives CDR1 MNHEY, CDR2 SVGAGI. V was clipped by 3 bases and J by 8 bases, with 16 bases between them. The CDR3 has 14 amino acids. The CDR3 spells CASSYRGGRKGYTF. CDR3 sequence (DNA): TGTGCCAGCAGTTATAGGGGGGGACGAAAGGGCTACACCTTC.

This chain joins TRBV11-2 and TRBJ2-7, with a possible D match to TRBD1 (6 bases). The CDR3 loop spans 14 amino acids. Per the germline V gene, CDR1 is SGHAT and CDR2 is FQNNGV. V shed 4 bases and J shed 3 bases, with 13 bases lying between them. The CDR3 nucleotides read TGTGCCAGCAGCTCGCAGGGGTCCAACTACGAGCAGTACTTC. This codes for CASSSQGSNYEQYF.

This rearrangement joins TRBV5-1 to TRBJ1-3, with a possible D match to TRBD1 (5 bases). Germline CDR1 and CDR2: SGHRS and YFSETQ. V lost 2 bases and J lost 0, with 12 bases in between. The CDR3 sequence is 16 residues long. Here the CDR3 reads CASSLTPGDSGNTIYF. CDR3 bases: TGCGCCAGCAGCTTAACCCCGGGGGACTCTGGAAACACCATATATTTT.

This clone has just one count. V and J are TRBV7-9 and TRBJ2-1, with 7 bases matching TRBD2. The V gene's germline CDR1 is SEHNR and CDR2 FQNEAQ (reference sequence). The CDR3 contains 14 residues. The V gene end was trimmed by 4 bases and the J gene end by 2 bases; junction bases not matched to a gene: 2. The CDR3: CASSSTSTYNEQFF. Here the CDR3 DNA reads TGTGCCAGCAGCTCGACTAGCACCTACAATGAGCAGTTCTTC.

A few counts support this clone. This chain links TRBV10-3 with TRBJ2-1, with 7 bases that match TRBD1. After removal of 5 bases from V and 9 bases from J, the junction contained 1 base not matched to a gene. Germline values: CDR1 ENHRY, CDR2 SYGVKD. The CDR3 covers 11 residues. CDR3 nucleotide sequence: TGTGCCATCAGTCGGGACAGTGAGCAGTTCTTC. Translation gives CAISRDSEQFF.

CDR3 DNA sequence: TGTGCCAGCAGCCCCCCCCTGCGCGAGCAGTACTTC. Its protein is CASSPPLREQYF. This chain uses TRBV11-2 with TRBJ2-7; D unresolved. The CDR3 sequence is 12 residues long. The V gene lost 5 bases and the J gene lost 6 bases, with 11 bases spanning the gap. The germline V gene encodes CDR1 SGHAT and CDR2 FQNNGV.

J is TRBJ2-2 and V is TRBV11-2; 9 bases align to TRBD1. The CDR3 sequence is 15 residues long. V lost 5 bases to trimming and J lost 7 bases; unmatched junction nucleotides: 8. CDR1 and CDR2 from the germline V gene are SGHAT and FQNNGV. Here the CDR3 DNA reads TGTGCCAGCAGCCGACGGGACAGGGTGAACGGGGAGCTGTTTTTT. Protein sequence: CASSRRDRVNGELFF.

The rearrangement links TRBV7-6 to TRBJ1-1; D is unclear. Trimming left V 1 base short and J 1 base short, with 4 bases between. This CDR3 has 13 residues. Germline-derived CDR1 and CDR2 are SGHVS and FNYEAQ. The CDR3: CASSLGANTEAFF. CDR3 nucleotide sequence: TGTGCCAGCAGCTTAGGGGCGAACACTGAAGCTTTCTTT.

The V call is TRBV18, the J call TRBJ1-2, with 7 nucleotides matching TRBD1. V lost 3 bases, J lost 8 bases, and 15 bases stayed unmatched. Germline V gene data show CDR1 as KGHSH and CDR2 as LQKENI. The CDR3 contains 16 residues. CDR3 nucleotide sequence: TGTGCCAGCTCACCCTCGTTATTAGGGGGCGAAGACGGCTACACCTTC. Amino acid sequence: CASSPSLLGGEDGYTF.

This sequence joins TRBV30 and TRBJ2-3, with 11 positions matching TRBD2. The germline CDR1 and CDR2 sequences are GTSNPN and SVGIG (reference sequence). The CDR3 extends over 15 amino acids. V shed 4 bases and J 1 base; nucleotides not matched to a gene: 4. CDR3 sequence: CAWIELAGGTDTQYF. CDR3 nucleotides: TGTGCCTGGATCGAACTAGCGGGGGGCACAGATACGCAGTATTTT.

The chain joins TRBV25-1 to TRBJ2-3; D uncertain. The CDR3 is 13 residues long. V was shortened by 1 base and J by 3 bases, with 5 bases between the two germline ends. The V gene's germline CDR1 is MGHDK and CDR2 SYGVNS. CDR3 loop: CASSESGTDTQYF. The CDR3 DNA sequence: TGTGCCAGCAGTGAATCGGGTACAGATACGCAGTATTTT.

A single count supports this clone. J is TRBJ2-2 and V is TRBV11-2; 12 nucleotides match TRBD1. This CDR3 has 17 amino acids. Trimming cost V 1 base and J 7 bases; bases outside gene matches: 7. Germline V gene sequence: CDR1 SGHAT, CDR2 FQNNGV. This CDR3 reads CASSLAGTGGRSGELFF. The CDR3 coding sequence is TGTGCCAGCAGCTTAGCCGGGACAGGGGGCAGGAGCGGGGAGCTGTTTTTT.

V is TRBV27 and J is TRBJ1-1; D is possibly TRBD1 (5 bases). Germline V lookup: CDR1 MNHEY, CDR2 SMNVEV (reference sequence). V lost 4 bases to trimming and J lost 0 bases, with 12 bases between them. CDR3 size: 15 residues. The DNA for the CDR3 is TGTGCCAGCAGTTCCAGACAGATCATGAACACTGAAGCTTTCTTT. This codes for CASSSRQIMNTEAFF.

CDR3 DNA: TGTGCCAGCAGTTTCTCGGACAGGGGTGGATATGGCTACACCTTC. Its protein is CASSFSDRGGYGYTF. The V call is TRBV28, the J call TRBJ1-2, with TRBD1 matching 9 bases. The V and J ends lost 3 bases and 5 bases, in that order; junction bases with no gene match: 7. The length of the CDR3 is 15 residues. In germline, CDR1 is MDHEN, CDR2 SYDVKM.

This sequence joins TRBV27 and TRBJ2-7; D remains unclear. Germline loops: CDR1 MNHEY, CDR2 SMNVEV (reference sequence). V gave up 2 bases and J gave up 2 bases, with 10 bases separating them. The CDR3 is 14 residues long. CDR3 protein: CASSLGSFTYEQYF. CDR3 bases: TGTGCCAGCAGTTTAGGCAGTTTCACCTACGAGCAGTACTTC.

The rearrangement links TRBV19 to TRBJ1-2, with 11 bases that match TRBD1. The J segment lost 6 bases and the V segment lost 5 bases, leaving 8 bases of the junction unmatched. The CDR3 runs to 15 residues. Germline assignment: CDR1 LNHDA and CDR2 SQIVND (reference sequence). The CDR3 sequence: CASSWVGQGAHGYTF. As DNA, the CDR3 is TGTGCCAGTAGTTGGGTAGGACAGGGGGCACATGGCTACACCTTC. The full variable domain, rest sourced from reference TRBV19 and TRBJ1-2, is DGGITQSPKYLFRKEGQNVTLSCEQNLNHDAMYWYRQDPGQGLRLIYYSQIVNDFQKGDIAEGYSVSREKKESFPLTVTSAQKNPTAFYLCASSWVGQGAHGYTFGSGTRLTVV.

The chain has TRBV19 and TRBJ1-4, with D possibly being TRBD1 (5 bases). The germline V and J ends were trimmed by 2 bases and 2 bases, with 9 bases remaining between them. This CDR3 has 15 amino acids. Germline assignment: CDR1 LNHDA and CDR2 SQIVND (reference sequence). DNA for the CDR3: TGTGCCAGTAGTATATACGGGGGGACTAATGAAAAACTGTTTTTT. This codes for CASSIYGGTNEKLFF.